Listed below are T cell receptor beta chains from one sample, sequenced in a study of T cells in localized non-small cell lung cancer. Repertoires were generated with immunoSEQ multiplex PCR, while TCRdb's copy carries only in-frame clones and drops some. The data show some 56,000 clones, with 70% to 90% seen just once and about 5% held by the top ten. The starting material was peripheral blood, obtained before any cancer treatment. Receptors were obtained from a woman aged 35 to 75 with stage I lung adenocarcinoma. The CDR3 runs from the conserved cysteine through the conserved F or W. The D gene is left open where the match is weak. Size is stated for part of the rows, as once, few or many counts, or as a class when the clone is expanded.

clone size,V gene,J gene,D gene,CDR3 length,CDR3 DNA,CDR3 protein
NA,TRBV7-2,TRBJ2-2,TRBD2,16,TGTGCCAGCAGCCGGATGACTAGCGGGGCTACCGGGGAGCTGTTTTTT,CASSRMTSGATGELFF
NA,TRBV7-9,TRBJ1-1,NA,13,TGTGCCAGCAGTGAGTGGGTGAACACTGAAGCTTTCTTT,CASSEWVNTEAFF
NA,TRBV10-2,TRBJ1-2,NA,14,TGCGCCAGCAGTGAGCTAAGTCTAGGGTATGGCTACACCTTC,CASSELSLGYGYTF
NA,TRBV4-2,TRBJ1-6,TRBD1,16,TGTGCCAGCAGCCAAGGGGACAGGGTAGGCAATTCACCCCTCCACTTT,CASSQGDRVGNSPLHF
NA,TRBV7-2,TRBJ1-3,NA,12,TGTGCCAGCAGCTTCCCGGGAAACACCATATATTTT,CASSFPGNTIYF
NA,TRBV4-3,TRBJ2-7,TRBD1,15,TGCGCCAGCAGCCAGGAGGGACAGGGGGTGGGCGAGCAGTACTTC,CASSQEGQGVGEQYF
NA,TRBV7-2,TRBJ2-5,NA,16,TGTGCCAGCAGCTTAAGAGGGGGGGCGTACGCAGAGACCCAGTACTTC,CASSLRGGAYAETQYF
NA,TRBV5-1,TRBJ2-7,NA,13,TGCGCCAGCAGCCCGCGGACAGCCGACGAGCAGTACTTC,CASSPRTADEQYF
NA,TRBV14,TRBJ1-2,TRBD1,14,TGTGCCAGCAGCCCAGGACAGGGGGCGTATGGCTACACCTTC,CASSPGQGAYGYTF
once,TRBV6-6,TRBJ2-6,NA,15,TGTGCCAGCGGGGGCCGACCCTCTGGGGCCAACGTCCTGACTTTC,CASGGRPSGANVLTF
once,TRBV29-1,TRBJ2-7,NA,11,TGCAGCGTTGCCCTCCTTACGGAGCAGTACTTC,CSVALLTEQYF
NA,TRBV29-1,TRBJ1-2,TRBD1,15,TGCAGCGTAATGACCGGGACAGGGGGGGACTATGGCTACACCTTC,CSVMTGTGGDYGYTF
NA,TRBV2,TRBJ1-5,NA,15,TGTGCCAGCAGTGAAAATGGGGTGGGCAATCAGCCCCAGCATTTT,CASSENGVGNQPQHF
NA,TRBV7-2,TRBJ1-5,NA,14,TGTGCCAGCAGCCCTCGCAGAGGGGGGCAGCCCCAGCATTTT,CASSPRRGGQPQHF
NA,TRBV4-3,TRBJ1-4,NA,15,TGCGCCAGCAGCCAAGATACAGGGTGGGGTGAAAAACTGTTTTTT,CASSQDTGWGEKLFF
NA,TRBV19,TRBJ1-3,NA,18,TGTGCCAGTAGTCGGTGGAATAGTGTGGTTACGTCTGGAAACACCATATATTTT,CASSRWNSVVTSGNTIYF
NA,TRBV19,TRBJ1-1,NA,14,TGTGCCAGTAGTATATCCACTTCGCACACTGAAGCTTTCTTT,CASSISTSHTEAFF
few,TRBV19,TRBJ2-3,NA,11,TGTGCCAGTAGTATAGGGGATACGCAGTATTTT,CASSIGDTQYF
NA,TRBV19,TRBJ1-1,TRBD1,14,TGTGCCAGTAGTTCAACAGGGGTGAACACTGAAGCTTTCTTT,CASSSTGVNTEAFF
NA,TRBV11-2,TRBJ1-3,TRBD1,19,TGTGCCAGCAGCCGACAGGGATCTCCAAACCTCAGCTCTGGAAACACCATATATTTT,CASSRQGSPNLSSGNTIYF
NA,TRBV30,TRBJ2-3,TRBD2,13,TGTGCCTGGACGGGGGGGGGCCCAGATACGCAGTATTTT,CAWTGGGPDTQYF
NA,TRBV5-1,TRBJ1-1,NA,15,TGCGCCAGCAGCTTTTCCGTGCCGTTGAACACTGAAGCTTTCTTT,CASSFSVPLNTEAFF
NA,TRBV7-9,TRBJ2-7,TRBD1,15,TGTGCCAGCAGCTTAACGGGGACAGGGAACCACGAGCAGTACTTC,CASSLTGTGNHEQYF
NA,TRBV7-9,TRBJ2-3,TRBD2,17,TGTGCCAGCAGCCTTACCGTGACTAGCGGGGGGAGAGATACGCAGTATTTT,CASSLTVTSGGRDTQYF